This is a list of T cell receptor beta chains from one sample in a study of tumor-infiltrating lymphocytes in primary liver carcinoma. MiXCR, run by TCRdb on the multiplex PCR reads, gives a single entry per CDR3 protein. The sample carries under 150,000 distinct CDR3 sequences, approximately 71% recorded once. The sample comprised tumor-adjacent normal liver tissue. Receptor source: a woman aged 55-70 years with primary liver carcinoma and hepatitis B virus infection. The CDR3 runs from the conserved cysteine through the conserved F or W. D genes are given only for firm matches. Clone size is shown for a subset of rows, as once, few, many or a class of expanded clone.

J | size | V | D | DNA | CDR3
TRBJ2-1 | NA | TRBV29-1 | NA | TGCAGCATTGAATCGGGGGACTCCTACAATGGGCAGTTCTTC | CSIESGDSYNGQFF
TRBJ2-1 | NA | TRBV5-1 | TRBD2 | TGCGCCTACAGGTTGGGACTAGCGGGAGTGGATGAGCAGTTCTTC | CAYRLGLAGVDEQFF
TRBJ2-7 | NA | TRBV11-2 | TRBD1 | TGTGCCAGCAGCTTCGGGACAGGCGGAACCTACGAGCTGTTCTTC | CASSFGTGGTYELFF
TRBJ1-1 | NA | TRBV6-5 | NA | TGCGCCTGCAGTACTCAGGGACGGCAGAACACTGAAGCTTTCTTT | CACSTQGRQNTEAFF
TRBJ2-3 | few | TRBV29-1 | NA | TGCAGCGTAACCACAGGGTCTCCCACAGATACGCAGTATTTT | CSVTTGSPTDTQYF
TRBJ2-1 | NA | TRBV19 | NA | TGTGCCACCTCGCCCGGTTGGAGGCTCAAGTTCTTC | CATSPGWRLKFF
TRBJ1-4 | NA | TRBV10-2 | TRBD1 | TGCGCCAGCAGGCGACAGGGGATGGCGGATGAAAAACTGTTTTTT | CASRRQGMADEKLFF
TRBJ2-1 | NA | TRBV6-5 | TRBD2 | TGTGCCAGCAGCACTAGCGGGGGTATAGGGTACAATGAGCAGTTCTTC | CASSTSGGIGYNEQFF
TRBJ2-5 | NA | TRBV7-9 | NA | TGTGCCAGCAGCTTAGCGCTCGGTAACGGTAGTCAAGAGACCCAGTACTTC | CASSLALGNGSQETQYF
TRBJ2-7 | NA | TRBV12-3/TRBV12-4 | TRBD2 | TGTGCCAACAGTTTTGGGTCTAGCGGGAGGGCCATCGACAAGCAGTACTTC | CANSFGSSGRAIDKQYF
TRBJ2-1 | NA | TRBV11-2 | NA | TGTGCCAGCAGCTTAACGCGGCTGATATACAATGGGCAGTTCTTC | CASSLTRLIYNGQFF
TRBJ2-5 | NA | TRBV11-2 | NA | TGTGCCAGCAGCTCCTGCCAACAAGAGACCCATTACTTC | CASSSCQQETHYF
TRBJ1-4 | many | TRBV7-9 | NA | TGTGCCAGCAGCAATCCTAATGAAAAACTGTTTTTT | CASSNPNEKLFF
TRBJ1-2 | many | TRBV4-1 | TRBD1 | TGCGCCAGCAGCCAACGGGACAGGGGCGGGGGTGGCTACACCTTC | CASSQRDRGGGGYTF
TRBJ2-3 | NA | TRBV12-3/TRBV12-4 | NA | TGTGCCAGCAGTATAGATTTCGGGAGCACAAATACGCAGTATTTT | CASSIDFGSTNTQYF
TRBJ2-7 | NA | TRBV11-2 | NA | TGTGCCAGCAACTACAACCAGCCGGGATTAGCTGGCGGGGAGCAGTACTTC | CASNYNQPGLAGGEQYF
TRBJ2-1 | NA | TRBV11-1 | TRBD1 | TGTGCCAGCAGCTACCGTGACAGGGTCGTCAATGAGCAGTTCTTC | CASSYRDRVVNEQFF
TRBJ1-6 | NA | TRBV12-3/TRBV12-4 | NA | TGTGCCAGCAGTTCGAGGGGTTCACCCCTCCACTTT | CASSSRGSPLHF
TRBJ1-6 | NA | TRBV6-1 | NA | TGTGCCAGCAGTGAAGAGGTAGACTACTCCTATAATTCGCCCTTCCACTTT | CASSEEVDYSYNSPFHF
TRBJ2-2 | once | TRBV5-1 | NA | TGCGCCAGCAGCTTGATCGGCGGGAACACCGGGGAGCTGTTTTTT | CASSLIGGNTGELFF
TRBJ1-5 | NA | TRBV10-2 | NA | TGCGCCAGCTGTGAGACGTTGCCCGAACGGGGTCAGCCCCAGCATTTT | CASCETLPERGQPQHF
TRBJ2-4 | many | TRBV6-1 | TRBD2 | TGTGCCAGCAGTGAACGGGTGGGACTAGCGGGAGAGCAGGGGGCCAAAAACATTCAGTACTTC | CASSERVGLAGEQGAKNIQYF
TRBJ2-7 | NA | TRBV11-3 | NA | TGTGCCAGCAGCTTAAGATCAGGACCAGCGGCCTGCAATGAGCAGTACTTC | CASSLRSGPAACNEQYF
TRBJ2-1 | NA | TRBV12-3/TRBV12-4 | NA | TGTGCCAGCAGTGGGTACGGAGGGGGAAGTACCTACAATGAGCAGTTCTTC | CASSGYGGGSTYNEQFF
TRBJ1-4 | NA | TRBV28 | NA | TGTGCCAGCAGTTTACTGGGAACTAATGGAAAACTGTTTTTT | CASSLLGTNGKLFF
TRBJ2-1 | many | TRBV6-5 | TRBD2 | TGTGCCAGCAGTTTGGAGCGGGGAACCTACAATGAGCAGTTCTTC | CASSLERGTYNEQFF
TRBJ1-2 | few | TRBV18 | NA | TGTGCCAGCTCACCCTCCGGCAGTAACTATGGCTACACCTTC | CASSPSGSNYGYTF
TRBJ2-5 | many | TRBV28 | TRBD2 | TGTGCCAGCAGCCTAGCGGGACAGACCCAGTACTTC | CASSLAGQTQYF
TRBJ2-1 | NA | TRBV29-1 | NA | TGCAGCGTTGAAAGAGTTGGCGGGGAGAGCTCCTACAATGAGCAGTTCTTC | CSVERVGGESSYNEQFF
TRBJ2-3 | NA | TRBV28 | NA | TGTGCCAGCAATTTTGTGGATCACACAGATATGCAGTATTTT | CASNFVDHTDMQYF
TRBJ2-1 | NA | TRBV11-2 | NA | TGTGCCAGCAGCTCGACAGGTGGGAAGACTTACGGTGAGTTGTTCTTC | CASSSTGGKTYGELFF
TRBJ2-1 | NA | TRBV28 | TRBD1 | TGTGCCAACAGTCCCTGGGGACAGGGGGCTCTTCACAATGAGCAGTTCTTC | CANSPWGQGALHNEQFF
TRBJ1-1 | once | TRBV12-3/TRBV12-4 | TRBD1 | TGTGCCAGCAGCCGGACAGGGGGCAACGGTGAAGCTTTCTTT | CASSRTGGNGEAFF
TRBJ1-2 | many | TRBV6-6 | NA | TGTGCCAGCAGTTACTCCTCTACAGGGACCTATGGCTACACCTTC | CASSYSSTGTYGYTF
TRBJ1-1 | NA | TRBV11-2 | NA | TGTGCCAGCAGCTCCTTAACACAGGATTGTAACACTGAAGCTTTCTTT | CASSSLTQDCNTEAFF
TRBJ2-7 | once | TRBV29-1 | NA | TGTAGCGCCGCAAAACTAGAGGGAAGGAGGAAAGAGCAGTACTTC | CSAAKLEGRRKEQYF
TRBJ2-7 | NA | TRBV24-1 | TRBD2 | TGTGCCACCAGTAACCCGGGACTAGGCTCCTACGAGCAGTACTTC | CATSNPGLGSYEQYF
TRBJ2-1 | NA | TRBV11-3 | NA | TGTGCCAGCAGCTTGACAGCGGCTGTCCGGGGTGAGCAGTTCTTC | CASSLTAAVRGEQFF
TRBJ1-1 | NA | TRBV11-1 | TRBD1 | TGTGTCAACAGCCAAGCGACAGGGGGCCCTTGGGGGGCTGAAGCTTTCTTT | CVNSQATGGPWGAEAFF
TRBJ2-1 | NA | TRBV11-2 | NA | TGTGCCAGGAACATAGAAGGGGGTGAGAACAATGAGCAGTTCTTC | CARNIEGGENNEQFF
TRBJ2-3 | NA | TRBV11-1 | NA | TGTGCCAGCAGCACAAGGCAACGTGTGGGAGAGTCTCACTTT | CASSTRQRVGESHF
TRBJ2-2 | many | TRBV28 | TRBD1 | TGTGCCAGCAGGGGACAGGGGGTCACCGGGGAGCTGTTTTTT | CASRGQGVTGELFF
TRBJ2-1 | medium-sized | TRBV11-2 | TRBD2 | TGTGCCAGCAGCTGGACTAGCGGTTACAATGAGCAGTTCTTC | CASSWTSGYNEQFF
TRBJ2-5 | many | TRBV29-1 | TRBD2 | TGCAGCGTTGATTATCCTAGCGGGAGTGAGACCCAGTACTTC | CSVDYPSGSETQYF
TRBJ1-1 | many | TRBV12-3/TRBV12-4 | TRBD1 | TGTGCCAGCAGTCTCCAGGGGGAATACACTGAAGCTTTCTTT | CASSLQGEYTEAFF
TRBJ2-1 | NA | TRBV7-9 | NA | TGTGCCAGCAGCTTTACCGGGACAATCTACAATGAGCAGTTCTTC | CASSFTGTIYNEQFF
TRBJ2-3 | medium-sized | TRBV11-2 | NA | TGTGCCAGCAGCTTATCGGACTACCGCACAGATACGCAGTATTTT | CASSLSDYRTDTQYF
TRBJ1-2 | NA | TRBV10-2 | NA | TGCGCCAGCAGTCCCATGTACAGCCAGTACTATGGCTACACCTTC | CASSPMYSQYYGYTF
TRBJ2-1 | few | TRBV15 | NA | TGTGCCACCAGCAGAGCCGGGGCCCCCTACAATGAGCAGTTCTTC | CATSRAGAPYNEQFF
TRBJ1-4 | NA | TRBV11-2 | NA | TGTGCCAGCAACTCGCGAGGGGGAGCTAATGAAAAACTGTTTTTT | CASNSRGGANEKLFF
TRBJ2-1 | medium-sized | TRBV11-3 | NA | TGTGCCAGCAGCTTTAGCGGTGAGCAGTTCTTC | CASSFSGEQFF
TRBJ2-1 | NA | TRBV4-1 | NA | TGCGCCAGCAGCCAAGCCGAGGGCTCCTACAATAAGCAATTTTTC | CASSQAEGSYNKQFF
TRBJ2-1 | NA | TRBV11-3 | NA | TGTGCCAACAGCTTAGGGGCTCAGGGTCGCAATGAGCAGTTCTTC | CANSLGAQGRNEQFF
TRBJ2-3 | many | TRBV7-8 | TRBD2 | TGTGCCAGCAGCAAAGGGACTAGCGGTACAGATACGCAGTATTTT | CASSKGTSGTDTQYF
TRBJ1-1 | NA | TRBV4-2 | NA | TGTGCCAGCAGCAAAGAAACTGGGAACACTAAAGCTTTCTTT | CASSKETGNTKAFF